This entry describes one T cell receptor (beta chain). It lacks a known antigen. Per-base qualities were not stored, and no clone one base away is much larger. Read against the paper, the sample's treatment or condition label means: roughly 10-day PBMC culture with coronavirus spike peptide pools or control peptides (ViraFEST assay). CD4+ T cells from unexposed donors were collected before the COVID-19 pandemic (2011-2018). The study used the ViraFEST assay, which expanded antigen-specific T cells with peptide pools and then identified expanded clonotypes by TCR sequencing. Each well held roughly 2.2 million PBMCs cultured in IMDM containing approximately 5% human AB serum and approximately 9.1 IU/ml IL-2, with approximately 9.2 ug/ml peptide pools added. Half of the culture medium was replaced with fresh IL-2-containing medium on days 3 and 7. CD4+ T cells were isolated after around ten days of culture through negative selection using the EasySep CD4+ T cell isolation kit. As cell number allowed, CD4+ T cells from unexposed donors were tested for reactivity to SARS-CoV-2 S and N and to four common cold coronavirus spike pools. Ficoll-Paque Plus gradient centrifugation was used to isolate PBMCs from whole blood, and the isolated PBMCs were then either used fresh or cryopreserved at -140C. Culture conditions were generally each tested in triplicate wells. The leukapheresis product for the unexposed donors was obtained through commercial purchase.

Its CDR3 holds 15 amino acids, cysteine through phenylalanine. The kept DNA is CDR3 alone, 45 bases in frame from the first base. Trimming leaves V shorter by 5 bases and J shorter by 0 bases, with the junction holding 3 bases beyond the gene matches. Library creation used PCR. DNA from cultured CD4+ T cells was subjected to TCR sequencing with the Oncomine TCR Beta short-read assay at the Johns Hopkins FTIC core. Genomic DNA was extracted from the cultured CD4+ T cells with the QIAamp micro DNA kit. Oncomine TCR Beta libraries made from cultured CD4+ T cells were pooled using unique dual indexes and sequenced on an Illumina iSeq 100. The paper's processing steps were these. Non-productive sequences were filtered out, and CDR3s that did not start with C, did not end with F or W, or were shorter than 7 amino acids were discarded. Antigen-specific clonotypes were identified with the MANAFEST web application by comparing peptide-stimulated wells with reference and other culture wells. For a clone to be called positive, the clone needed an FDR below 0.05, an odds ratio above 5, and a productive frequency above 0.1% in at least two of three replicate wells. A clonotype counted as cross-reactive if it showed significant expansion both in the SARS-CoV-2 spike wells and in at least one common cold coronavirus spike condition. CDR3 homology was assessed with Levenshtein distances (stringdist) and unrooted phylogenetic trees (ape) in R version 3.6.1. The public reads were reanalyzed by TCRdb: fastp trimming at Q25, MiXCR alignment, in-frame beta chains only. Each CDR3 protein gets just one entry, which takes the most common genes and DNA from the rows behind it. These V and J calls originate from TCRdb's pipeline instead of the authors' own analysis. The sample contains 9,600 or so distinct CDR3 sequences, around 48% of them found a single time. Roughly a sixth of the sample belongs to the ten largest clones.

The data stem from a study of vaccination and CD4 T cells after COVID-19 (dated by TCRdb to the early 2020s). For context, the study as a whole: In the convalescent cohort there were six males and four females, among whom were two Hispanic individuals, seven Caucasians, two Asians and one multiracial person. Two doses of either the Pfizer-BioNTech BNT162b2 vaccine (n=8) or the Moderna mRNA-1273 vaccine (n=2) were administered to participants. Post-COVID blood samples from convalescent patients were collected a median of approximately 100 days after diagnosis, with a range of 35 to 161 days. Post-vaccine blood samples were obtained a median of approximately 70 days after the second vaccine dose, with a range of about 13 to 250 days. Overlapping spike peptide pools from SARS-CoV-2 and from the common cold coronaviruses HCoV-NL63, HCoV-OC43 and HCoV-229E were used as culture stimuli. Control cultures used a CEFX viral epitope pool as positive control, an HIV-1 Nef peptide pool as negative control, or no peptide. In under 13 COVID-19 convalescent patients and 4 infection-naive healthy vaccine recipients, researchers compared the spike-specific CD4+ TCR repertoire from before mRNA vaccination with the repertoire from after. Memory CD4+ T cell crossreactivity between SARS-CoV-2 and common cold coronavirus spike proteins was assessed at the TCR clonotype level in an earlier paper using these donors.

Broad study findings and their caveats: In convalescent patients, a median approximately 86% of post-vaccine SARS-CoV-2-reactive clones were detected only after vaccination, suggesting vaccine-specific priming. In convalescent patients, nearly all vaccine-specific clones (304 of 307) were found to be mono-reactive for SARS-CoV-2 spike rather than cross-reactive with common cold coronaviruses. The median number of SARS-CoV-2-reactive clonotypes rose from around 20 after infection to some 40 after vaccination, but the change was not significant. The number of convalescent patients in the study was relatively small, and the study did not examine early timepoints following natural infection.

The sequenced sample consisted of CD4+ T cells from blood, cultured in vitro. This sequence originates from a human donor in good health. The V and J segments used are TRBV12-3 or TRBV12-4 and TRBJ1-5; 8 central nucleotides agree with TRBD1. In nucleotide form, the sequence is TGTGCCAGCAGTCCAGGGGGCTTTAGCAATCAGCCCCAGCATTTT. Its translation is CASSPGGFSNQPQHF.